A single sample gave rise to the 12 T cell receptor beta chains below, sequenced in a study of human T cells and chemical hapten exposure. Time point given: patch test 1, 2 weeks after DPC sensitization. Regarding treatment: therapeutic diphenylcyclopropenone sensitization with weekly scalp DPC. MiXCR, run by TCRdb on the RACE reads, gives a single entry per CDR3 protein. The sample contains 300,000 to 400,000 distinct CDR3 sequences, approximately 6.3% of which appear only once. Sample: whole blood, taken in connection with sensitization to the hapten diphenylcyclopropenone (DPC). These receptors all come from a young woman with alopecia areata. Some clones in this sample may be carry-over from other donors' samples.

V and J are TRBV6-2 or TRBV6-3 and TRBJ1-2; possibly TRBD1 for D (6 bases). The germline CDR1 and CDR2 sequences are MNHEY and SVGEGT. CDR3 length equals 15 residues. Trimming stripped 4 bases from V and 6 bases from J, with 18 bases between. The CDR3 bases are TGTGCCAGCAGTTCGGGACACAGACCCGATCATGGCTACACCTTC. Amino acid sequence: CASSSGHRPDHGYTF.

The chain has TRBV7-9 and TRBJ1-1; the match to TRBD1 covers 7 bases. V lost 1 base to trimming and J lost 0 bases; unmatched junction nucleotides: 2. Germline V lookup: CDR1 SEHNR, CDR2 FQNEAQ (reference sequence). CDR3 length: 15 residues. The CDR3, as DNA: TGTGCCAGCAGCTTAGTGGACAGGTTGAACACTGAAGCTTTCTTT. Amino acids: CASSLVDRLNTEAFF.

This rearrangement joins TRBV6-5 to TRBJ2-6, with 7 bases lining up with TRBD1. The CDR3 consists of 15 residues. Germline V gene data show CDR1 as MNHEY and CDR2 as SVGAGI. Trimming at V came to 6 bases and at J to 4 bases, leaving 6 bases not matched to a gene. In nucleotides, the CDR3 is TGTGCCAGCAGCCGACAGGGACGAGGGGCCAACGTCCTGACTTTC. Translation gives CASSRQGRGANVLTF.

The CDR3 is CASSQDGRETQYF. The CDR3 nucleotides are TGCGCCAGCAGCCAAGATGGCCGGGAGACCCAGTACTTC. The V gene is TRBV4-1, the J gene TRBJ2-5; D remains ambiguous. The length of the CDR3 is 13 residues. Germline CDR1 MGHRA, CDR2 YSYEKL. Trimming shortened V by 0 bases and J by 5 bases, and 7 bases separated the two germline ends.

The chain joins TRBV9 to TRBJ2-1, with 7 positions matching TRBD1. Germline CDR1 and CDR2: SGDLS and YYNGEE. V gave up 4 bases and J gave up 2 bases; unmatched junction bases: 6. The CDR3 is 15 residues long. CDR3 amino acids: CASSTRGTAYNEQFF. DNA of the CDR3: TGTGCCAGCAGCACACGTGGGACAGCCTACAATGAGCAGTTCTTC.

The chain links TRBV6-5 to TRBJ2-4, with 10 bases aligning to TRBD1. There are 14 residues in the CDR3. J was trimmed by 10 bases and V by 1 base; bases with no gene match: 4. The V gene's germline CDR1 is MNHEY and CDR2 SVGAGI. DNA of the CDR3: TGTGCCAGCAGTTACTATGCGGGACAGGGGATTCAGTACTTC. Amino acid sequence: CASSYYAGQGIQYF.

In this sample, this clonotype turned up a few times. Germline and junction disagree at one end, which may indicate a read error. CDR3 bases: TGTGCCAGCTTACCACAGGGGCTACCTAACTATGGCTACACCTTC. This sequence encodes CASLPQGLPNYGYTF. The rearrangement uses TRBV18 and TRBJ1-2; 7 bases are shared with TRBD1. The CDR3 contains 15 residues. Germline V CDR1 and CDR2: KGHSH, LQKENI.

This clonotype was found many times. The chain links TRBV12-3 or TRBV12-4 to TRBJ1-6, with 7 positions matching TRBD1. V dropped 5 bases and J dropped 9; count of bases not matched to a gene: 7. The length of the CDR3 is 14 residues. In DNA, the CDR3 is TGTGCCAGCAGTGAAGGGACAGCAGGTTCACCCCTCCACTTT. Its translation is CASSEGTAGSPLHF.

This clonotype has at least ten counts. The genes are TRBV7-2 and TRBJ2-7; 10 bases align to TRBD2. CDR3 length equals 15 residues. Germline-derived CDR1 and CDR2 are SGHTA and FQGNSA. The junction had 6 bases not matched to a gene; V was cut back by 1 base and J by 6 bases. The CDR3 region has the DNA TGTGCCAGCAGCTTAGTCAGCGGGGGGGCCGCCGAGCAGTACTTC. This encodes CASSLVSGGAAEQYF.

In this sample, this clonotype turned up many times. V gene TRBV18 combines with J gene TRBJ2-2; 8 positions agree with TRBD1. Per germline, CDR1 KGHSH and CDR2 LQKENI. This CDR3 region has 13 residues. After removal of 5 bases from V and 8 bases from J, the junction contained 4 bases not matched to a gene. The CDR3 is CASSSDRAGELFF. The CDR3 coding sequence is TGTGCCAGCTCATCGGACAGGGCTGGGGAGCTGTTTTTT.

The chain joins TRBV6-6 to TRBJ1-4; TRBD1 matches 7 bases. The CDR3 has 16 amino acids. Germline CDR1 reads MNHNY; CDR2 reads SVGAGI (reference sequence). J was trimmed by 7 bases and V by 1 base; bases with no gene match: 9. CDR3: CASSYLRQGRSEKLFF. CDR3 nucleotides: TGTGCCAGCAGTTACTTGAGACAGGGACGATCTGAAAAACTGTTTTTT.

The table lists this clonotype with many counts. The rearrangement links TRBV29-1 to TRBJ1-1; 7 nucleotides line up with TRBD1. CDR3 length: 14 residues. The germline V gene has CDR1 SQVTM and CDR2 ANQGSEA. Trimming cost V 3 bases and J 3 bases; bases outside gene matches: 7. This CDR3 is CSVDPGGMHTEAFF. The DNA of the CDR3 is TGCAGCGTTGACCCAGGGGGAATGCACACTGAAGCTTTCTTT.